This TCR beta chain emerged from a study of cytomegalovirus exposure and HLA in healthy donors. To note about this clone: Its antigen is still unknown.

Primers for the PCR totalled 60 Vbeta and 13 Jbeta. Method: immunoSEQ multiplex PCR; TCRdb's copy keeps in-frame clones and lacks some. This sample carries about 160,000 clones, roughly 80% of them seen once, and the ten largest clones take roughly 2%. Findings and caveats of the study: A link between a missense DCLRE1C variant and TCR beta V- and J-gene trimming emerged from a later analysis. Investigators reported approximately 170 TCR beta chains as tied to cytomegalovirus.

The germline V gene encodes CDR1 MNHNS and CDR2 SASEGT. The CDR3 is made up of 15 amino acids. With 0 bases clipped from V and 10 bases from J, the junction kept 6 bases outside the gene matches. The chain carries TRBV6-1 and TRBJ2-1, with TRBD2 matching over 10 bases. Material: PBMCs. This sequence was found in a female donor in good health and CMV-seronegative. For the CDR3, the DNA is TGTGCCAGCAGTGAAGCTAGCGGGGGGCCAGGAGAGCAGTTCTTC. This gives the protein CASSEASGGPGEQFF.